These 30 T cell receptor beta chains came from one sample sequenced in a study of breast tumors, draining lymph nodes, adjacent tissues. Breast cancer patients provided tissue from their axillary draining lymph nodes. TCRdb itself ran the multiplex PCR reads through MiXCR, one entry per CDR3 protein. The sample has fewer than 200,000 distinct CDR3 sequences, about 30% seen once. The sequenced sample was axillary lymph node tissue. Every receptor here comes from a female donor with breast cancer. Some clones in this sample may be carry-over from other donors' samples.

A word on this clonotype: A much larger clone lies one base from this, so it may be a read error. In this CDR3 the conserved last residue, phenylalanine or tryptophan, is missing, so a read error is likely. This chain links TRBV20-1 with TRBJ2-7; D gene unclear. The CDR3 covers 10 residues. Germline V gene sequence: CDR1 DFQATT, CDR2 SNEGSKA (reference sequence). This CDR3 reads CSPLGRQQYS. CDR3 DNA: TGCAGCCCCCTTGGCCGCCAGCAGTACTCC.

This chain joins TRBV9 and TRBJ1-6; 8 bases line up with TRBD1. Germline-derived CDR1 and CDR2 are SGDLS and YYNGEE. CDR3 length equals 15 residues. V trimming: 3 bases; J trimming: 6 bases; junction bases outside the gene matches: 5. The CDR3 DNA reads TGTGCCAGCAGCGCGCGAACAGGGGGTAATTCACCCCTCCACTTT. It is translated as CASSARTGGNSPLHF.

Turning to this clonotype: A read error is likely, as this CDR3 ends without the conserved phenylalanine or tryptophan. The chain uses TRBV30 and TRBJ1-5; D is undetermined. Germline V CDR1 and CDR2: GTSNPN, SVGIG (reference sequence). The CDR3 covers 13 residues. The DNA of the CDR3 is TGTGCCTGGAGTGTCAATAGCGATCAGCCCCAGCATCTT. It translates to CAWSVNSDQPQHL.

This chain uses TRBV19 with TRBJ1-1; D unclear. Germline lookup yields CDR1 LNHDA and CDR2 SQIVND (reference sequence). The V gene lost 0 bases and the J gene lost 4 bases, with 6 bases spanning the gap. The CDR3 is made up of 13 amino acids. The CDR3 DNA reads TGTGCCAGTAGTATAGATCTATCCACTGAAGCTTTCTTT. This codes for CASSIDLSTEAFF.

Many counts were recorded for this clonotype. This rearrangement joins TRBV2 to TRBJ2-3, with 11 bases matching TRBD2. After removal of 6 bases from V and 4 bases from J, the junction contained 3 bases not matched to a gene. The CDR3 has 14 residues. CDR1 is SNHLY, CDR2 FYNNEI, per germline. CDR3 loop: CASRPGLAADTQYF. In nucleotides, the CDR3 is TGTGCCAGCAGGCCGGGACTAGCGGCAGATACGCAGTATTTT.

The J gene is TRBJ1-3, the V gene TRBV2; D is undetermined. The CDR3 is 13 amino acids. The V and J ends lost 3 bases and 4 bases respectively, with 7 bases between them. Looked up from germline, CDR1 is SNHLY and CDR2 is FYNNEI. CDR3 region: CASSDKVGNTIYF. The CDR3 DNA reads TGTGCCAGCAGTGACAAGGTGGGAAACACCATATATTTT.

This clonotype was seen repeatedly, ten times or more. V is TRBV2 and J is TRBJ2-7, with 9 bases identical to TRBD1. Trimming removed 4 bases from V and 0 bases from J; junction bases left unmatched: 4. The CDR3 consists of 15 residues. CDR1 SNHLY and CDR2 FYNNEI come from the germline V gene. CDR3 amino acids: CASSGGTGPSYEQYF. The DNA for the CDR3 is TGTGCCAGCAGTGGTGGGACAGGGCCCTCCTACGAGCAGTACTTC. Using reference TRBV2 and TRBJ2-7 for the parts outside the CDR3, the full variable domain is EPEVTQTPSHQVTQMGQEVILRCVPISNHLYFYWYRQILGQKVEFLVSFYNNEISEKSEIFDDQFSVERPDGSNFTLKIRSTKLEDSAMYFCASSGGTGPSYEQYFGPGTRLTVT.

This clonotype came up many times. The chain couples TRBV6-6 to TRBJ2-3; TRBD2 might be the D (7 bases). Germline CDR1 is MNHNY and CDR2 is SVGAGI (reference sequence). Trimming pared 8 bases from V and 1 base from J, leaving 19 bases between. This CDR3 is built from 16 residues. CDR3 coding DNA: TGTGCCAGCCATATCTCGGGGGGCTGGGGCACAGATACGCAGTATTTT. It codes for CASHISGGWGTDTQYF.

This clonotype was seen repeatedly, ten times or more. The chain couples TRBV7-8 to TRBJ2-1, with 7 bases matching TRBD1. The V gene end was trimmed by 5 bases and the J gene end by 4 bases; junction bases not matched to a gene: 8. This CDR3 is 15 amino acids long. CDR1 and CDR2 (germline): SGHVS, FQNEAQ. CDR3 residues: CASSPRTGSYNEQFF. CDR3 nucleotide sequence: TGTGCCAGCAGCCCCAGGACAGGAAGTTACAATGAGCAGTTCTTC.

This clonotype was observed once. This rearrangement joins TRBV28 to TRBJ2-4; D tentatively fits TRBD1 or TRBD2 (5 bases each). This CDR3 spans 15 amino acids. Trimming took 5 bases from V and 8 from J, leaving 19 bases between them. Germline V lookup: CDR1 MDHEN, CDR2 SYDVKM. The CDR3 DNA reads TGTGCCAGCAGTAACAGGACCTACCCGAGGGACATTCAGTACTTC. The encoded protein is CASSNRTYPRDIQYF.

This clonotype was detected many times. The chain carries TRBV29-1 and TRBJ2-5, with TRBD1 as a possible D gene (5 bases). Germline assignment: CDR1 SQVTM and CDR2 ANQGSEA. V dropped 4 bases and J dropped 5 bases, with 11 bases sitting between them. This CDR3 region has 12 residues. The CDR3 nucleotides are TGCAGCGTTGGTTCAGGGATGGAGACCCAGTACTTC. Translation: CSVGSGMETQYF. The full variable domain, its missing parts supplied by reference TRBV29-1 and TRBJ2-5, is SAVISQKPSRDICQRGTSLTIQCQVDSQVTMMFWYRQQPGQSLTLIATANQGSEATYESGFVIDKFPISRPNLTFSTLTVSNMSPEDSSIYLCSVGSGMETQYFGPGTRLLVL.

With respect to this clonotype: This may stem from a read error, because a much larger clone lies one nucleotide away. The V gene is TRBV9, the J gene TRBJ2-1; 14 nucleotides agree with TRBD2. The germline V gene has CDR1 SGDLS and CDR2 YYNGEE. This CDR3 contains 17 residues. The CDR3 sequence is CASSRTSGGTFYTEQFF. The CDR3 DNA follows: TGTGCCAGCAGCCGGACTAGCGGGGGGACCTTCTACACTGAGCAGTTCTTC.

In its sample, this clonotype was seen a few times. Being one base from a much bigger clone, this may be a read error. This chain links TRBV11-2 with TRBJ2-7; 8 nucleotides align to TRBD1. This CDR3 region has 13 residues. CDR1 and CDR2 from the germline V gene are SGHAT and FQNNGV. V lost 5 bases and J lost 6; bases outside the gene matches: 6. In DNA, the CDR3 is TGTGCCAGCAGCCGGACAGGGACCTCCGAGCAGTACTTC. Its translation is CASSRTGTSEQYF. The complete variable domain, with remaining parts taken from reference TRBV11-2 and TRBJ2-7, reads EAGVAQSPRYKIIEKRQSVAFWCNPISGHATLYWYQQILGQGPKLLIQFQNNGVVDDSQLPKDRFSAERLKGVDSTLKIQPAKLEDSAVYLCASSRTGTSEQYFGPGTRLTVT.

V usage is TRBV2 and J usage is TRBJ2-3, with 13 bases fitting TRBD2. The CDR3 loop spans 19 amino acids. Germline V gene data show CDR1 as SNHLY and CDR2 as FYNNEI. V lost 5 bases, J lost 6 bases, and 17 bases stayed unmatched. CDR3 DNA: TGTGCCAGCAGTCGAGATCGGGTACTAGCGGGAGGGACGGGGGATACGCAGTATTTT. Translation gives CASSRDRVLAGGTGDTQYF.

In its sample, this clonotype was seen many times. The CDR3 bases are TGTGCCAGCAGCGGGGGTGGCTCCTATACGCAGTATTTT. Translation gives CASSGGGSYTQYF. The chain carries TRBV7-6 and TRBJ2-3, with D tentatively TRBD1 or TRBD2 (5 bases each). The CDR3 has 13 residues. Deletions cut 5 bases from V and 7 bases from J, with 13 bases between. Germline CDR1 SGHVS, CDR2 FNYEAQ.

The chain couples TRBV6-6 to TRBJ1-3; a possible D gene is TRBD1 (6 bases). V dropped 0 bases and J dropped 12 bases, with 9 bases sitting between them. CDR1 MNHNY and CDR2 SVGAGI come from the germline V gene (reference sequence). The length of the CDR3 is 12 residues. CDR3 coding DNA: TGTGCCAGCAGTTACTCAACGGACAGCATATATTTT. Translated: CASSYSTDSIYF.

Concerning this clonotype: Compared with germline, one end of the junction differs, possibly owing to a read error. The chain combines TRBV5-8 with TRBJ2-5, with D tentatively TRBD1 or TRBD2 (6 bases each). The germline V gene encodes CDR1 SGHTS and CDR2 YDEGEE. This CDR3 region has 14 residues. CDR3 nucleotides: TGTGCCAGCAGCTCGCGGGACACCCAAGAGACCCGGTACTTC. Its translation: CASSSRDTQETRYF.

The sample holds many counts of this clonotype. The CDR3 protein is CASQGGSEQYF. Here the CDR3 DNA reads TGTGCCAGCCAGGGGGGGAGCGAGCAGTACTTC. This chain connects TRBV5-6 to TRBJ2-7; either TRBD1 or TRBD2 may supply D (7 bases each). This CDR3 has 11 amino acids. Germline V gives CDR1 SGHDT, CDR2 YYEEEE. V shed 7 bases and J shed 6 bases, with 11 bases lying between them.

In its sample, this clonotype was seen many times. Since a much larger clone is just one base distant, this may be a read error. The J gene is TRBJ1-4, the V gene TRBV5-1; tentatively, D is TRBD1 (6 bases). This CDR3 contains 13 residues. Germline-derived CDR1 and CDR2 are SGHRS and YFSETQ. DNA for the CDR3: TGCGCCAGCAGTGTGTCAGGGGATGAAAACCTGTTTTTT. Its protein is CASSVSGDENLFF.

This clonotype was recorded many times. The CDR3 loop is CASSQAGGLNSPLHF. CDR3 nucleotides: TGTGCCAGCAGCCAAGCAGGGGGCCTCAATTCACCCCTCCACTTT. This chain joins TRBV14 and TRBJ1-6; 8 bases map to TRBD1. V gave up 1 base and J gave up 7 bases; unmatched junction bases: 3. Germline V gives CDR1 SGHDN, CDR2 FVKESK. The CDR3 runs to 15 residues.

This clonotype occurred many times. The rearrangement links TRBV24-1 to TRBJ2-3, with D uncertain. The CDR3 sequence is 15 residues long. Germline assignment: CDR1 KGHDR and CDR2 SFDVKD. Deletions cut 0 bases from V and 4 bases from J, with 10 bases between. The CDR3 DNA follows: TGTGCCACCAGTGATTTGGTGGGGTCCCCAGATACGCAGTATTTT. This encodes CATSDLVGSPDTQYF.

This clonotype was counted ten times or more. The V and J genes are TRBV20-1 and TRBJ1-1, with D unclear. CDR3 length: 12 residues. Trimming shortened V by 3 bases and J by 0 bases, and 5 bases separated the two germline ends. Per germline, CDR1 DFQATT and CDR2 SNEGSKA (reference sequence). This CDR3 is CSASRMNTEAFF. The CDR3 DNA sequence: TGCAGTGCTAGCCGAATGAACACTGAAGCTTTCTTT.

This clonotype was counted many times. V and J are TRBV12-3 or TRBV12-4 and TRBJ1-2; D remains ambiguous. V lost 3 bases to trimming and J lost 4 bases, with 6 bases between them. This CDR3 is 12 amino acids long. CDR3 nucleotides: TGTGCCAGCAGTTTGGACTTCTATGGCTACACCTTC. It translates to CASSLDFYGYTF.

This clonotype has at least ten counts. The J gene is TRBJ1-2, the V gene TRBV6-1, with D possibly TRBD1 on 6 matching bases. CDR1 MNHNS and CDR2 SASEGT come from the germline V gene. The CDR3 consists of 13 residues. V lost 6 bases and J 0 bases, leaving 8 bases between the germline ends. In nucleotides, the CDR3 is TGTGCCAGCAGGGACAGTACTAACTATGGCTACACCTTC. Protein sequence: CASRDSTNYGYTF.

The chain links TRBV5-1 to TRBJ1-1; no clear D gene. Looked up from germline, CDR1 is SGHRS and CDR2 is YFSETQ. The ends were cut back, 0 bases at V and 2 bases at J, with 11 bases in the middle. The CDR3 has 15 residues. CDR3 sequence (DNA): TGCGCCAGCAGCTTGGAACTGGGGATAAACACTGAAGCTTTCTTT. Amino acids: CASSLELGINTEAFF.

Concerning this clonotype: The junction differs from germline at one of its ends, possibly a read error. This chain uses TRBV5-5 with TRBJ2-1; the D gene is possibly TRBD2 (5 bases). The germline V gene has CDR1 SGHKS and CDR2 YYEKEE (reference sequence). The CDR3 runs to 12 residues. CDR3: CASSRTGSEQLF. CDR3 bases: TGTGCCAGCAGCCGAACGGGGTCTGAGCAGCTCTTC.

Note on this clonotype: This clone may be a read error of a much larger clone one base away. CDR3 region: CASSLSNRGHGGGELFF. Written as DNA, the CDR3 is TGTGCCAGCAGCCTTTCGAACAGGGGGCATGGAGGCGGGGAGCTGTTTTTT. V gene TRBV11-1 combines with J gene TRBJ2-2; the match to TRBD1 covers 9 bases. The V gene's germline CDR1 is SGHAT and CDR2 FQDESV (reference sequence). With V trimmed by 5 bases and J by 7 bases, 14 bases remained unmatched. CDR3 size: 17 residues.

This clonotype showed up many times. The V gene is TRBV20-1, the J gene TRBJ1-5; D is unresolved. This CDR3 has 15 residues. Germline assignment: CDR1 DFQATT and CDR2 SNEGSKA (reference sequence). The ends were cut back, 4 bases at V and 1 base at J, with 14 bases in the middle. CDR3 bases: TGCAGTGCTACCGACCAAGGAGGGAGCAATCAGCCCCAGCATTTT. This translates into CSATDQGGSNQPQHF.

This clonotype was detected ten times or more. The CDR3 reads CAISGEATDTQYF. CDR3 coding DNA: TGTGCCATCAGTGGGGAAGCCACAGATACGCAGTATTTT. The chain is built from TRBV10-3 and TRBJ2-3; D remains ambiguous. The V end lost 4 bases, the J end lost 2 bases, and 7 bases lay between the germline ends. Germline loops: CDR1 ENHRY, CDR2 SYGVKD. The CDR3 spans 13 residues.

This clonotype was picked up many times. V is TRBV3-1 and J is TRBJ2-5; tentatively, D is TRBD2 (6 bases). V shed 1 base and J shed 5 bases, with 14 bases lying between them. CDR1 and CDR2 (germline): LGHDT, YNNKEL (reference sequence). The CDR3 has 15 amino acids. The CDR3: CASSQVSSGGETQYF. CDR3 bases: TGTGCCAGCAGCCAAGTCTCCAGTGGAGGGGAGACCCAGTACTTC.